The clone carrying this T cell receptor beta chain was counted at least ten times. The sample is drawn from a study of molecular identifiers for immune sequencing clone quantification. Germline V gene data show CDR1 as MGHRA and CDR2 as YSYEKL. Losses at the gene ends were 1 base for V and 2 bases for J; bases not matched to a gene: 6. CDR3 length equals 16 residues. TCRdb redid the calling of the PCR reads with MiXCR, one entry per CDR3 protein. The table shows about 500,000 distinct CDR3 sequences, with over 20% occurring only once. The origin of this receptor is a human donor in good health. Some libraries in this study had Jurkat cell RNA spiked in. Sequencing was done on a sample of naive CD8+ T cells from blood, with Jurkat cell RNA spiked in. Indicated subset: FACS-sorted CD8+CD4-CCR7+CD45RA+ naive T cells. The chain recombines TRBV4-1 with TRBJ2-5; 8 nucleotides agree with TRBD1. The CDR3 region has the DNA TGCGCCAGCAGCCAAGCCGACAGGGGAAGGCAAGAGACCCAGTACTTC. Its protein is CASSQADRGRQETQYF.